The 28 T cell receptor beta chains given below trace back to one sample, sequenced in a study of blood T cell repertoires in COVID-19. Sequencing was performed with immunoSEQ multiplex PCR; in TCRdb, only in-frame clones are kept and a portion is missing. The sample lists about 190,000 clones; roughly 88% were seen once. Material: peripheral blood. These receptors were collected from an elderly man with COVID-19, enrolled during active disease.

This clone was counted once. The gene calls are TRBV19 and TRBJ1-5, with 12 bases identical to TRBD1. CDR1 and CDR2 (germline): LNHDA, SQIVND (reference sequence). After removal of 7 bases from V and 3 bases from J, the junction contained 13 bases not matched to a gene. This CDR3 has 18 residues. The CDR3 protein is CASTPLPGTGGFNQPQHF. The DNA for the CDR3 is TGTGCCAGTACTCCCCTCCCCGGGACAGGGGGCTTCAATCAGCCCCAGCATTTT. The whole variable domain, filled in from reference TRBV19 and TRBJ1-5, reads DGGITQSPKYLFRKEGQNVTLSCEQNLNHDAMYWYRQDPGQGLRLIYYSQIVNDFQKGDIAEGYSVSREKKESFPLTVTSAQKNPTAFYLCASTPLPGTGGFNQPQHFGDGTRLSIL.

The J gene is TRBJ1-4, the V gene TRBV5-1; the match to TRBD1 covers 7 bases. This CDR3 spans 14 amino acids. Germline values: CDR1 SGHRS, CDR2 YFSETQ. Trimming took 2 bases from V and 6 from J; bases not matched to a gene: 4. CDR3 in amino acids: CASSFNRGYEKLFF. CDR3 DNA sequence: TGCGCCAGCAGCTTCAACAGGGGTTATGAAAAACTGTTTTTT.

The chain uses TRBV7-2 and TRBJ2-7; TRBD2 might be the D (6 bases). Trimming took off 4 bases at V and 3 bases at J, with 13 bases between the two ends. Germline CDR1 and CDR2: SGHTA and FQGNSA. The CDR3 has 14 residues. CDR3 sequence reads: CASSSTVGGYEQYF. The CDR3 DNA sequence: TGTGCCAGCAGCTCTACGGTGGGGGGCTACGAGCAGTACTTC.

The chain links TRBV5-5 to TRBJ1-6; 8 nucleotides align to TRBD1. Germline CDR1 reads SGHKS; CDR2 reads YYEKEE (reference sequence). Unmatched junction bases numbered 9, after V lost 4 bases and J lost 6 bases. This CDR3 comprises 16 residues. The CDR3 is CASSGASGGSNSPLHF. The DNA of the CDR3 is TGTGCCAGCAGCGGGGCGTCAGGGGGCTCTAATTCACCCCTCCACTTT.

The gene calls are TRBV5-1 and TRBJ1-3, with 7 positions matching TRBD1. Trimming at V came to 0 bases and at J to 2 bases, leaving 2 bases not matched to a gene. This CDR3 is 15 amino acids long. Germline CDR1 is SGHRS and CDR2 is YFSETQ. CDR3: CASSLGTGAGNTIYF. Here the CDR3 DNA reads TGCGCCAGCAGCTTGGGGACAGGCGCTGGAAACACCATATATTTT.

The rearrangement uses TRBV11-2 and TRBJ1-2; the match to TRBD1 covers 7 bases. With 1 base clipped from V and 2 bases from J, the junction kept 1 base outside the gene matches. Germline-derived CDR1 and CDR2 are SGHAT and FQNNGV. The CDR3 is 14 amino acids. CDR3: CASSLVQGNYGYTF. The CDR3 bases are TGTGCCAGCAGCTTAGTACAGGGGAACTATGGCTACACCTTC.

The chain carries TRBV3-1 (or the pseudogene TRBV3-2) and TRBJ1-4, with unresolved D. The ends were cut back, 0 bases at V and 2 bases at J, with 10 bases in the middle. The CDR3 has 16 amino acids. Germline V CDR1 and CDR2: LGHDT, YNNKEL (reference sequence). The CDR3 here is CASSQDLPSTNEKLFF. CDR3 coding DNA: TGTGCCAGCAGCCAAGATCTTCCGTCCACTAATGAAAAACTGTTTTTT.

This chain uses TRBV4-2 with TRBJ1-3, with D tentatively TRBD1 (5 bases). CDR3 size: 16 residues. Trimming took 1 base from V and 2 from J, leaving 12 bases between them. CDR1 LGHNA and CDR2 YNFKEQ come from the germline V gene. The CDR3 bases are TGTGCCAGCAGCCAAGCGGGGGTTGAAGCTGGAAACACCATATATTTT. It encodes CASSQAGVEAGNTIYF.

The gene calls are TRBV3-1 (or the pseudogene TRBV3-2) and TRBJ2-3; 8 nucleotides line up with TRBD1. The CDR3 has 15 residues. Germline V lookup: CDR1 LGHDT, CDR2 YNNKEL (reference sequence). V was pared by 4 bases and J by 2 bases, with 5 bases of the junction left unmatched. CDR3 amino acids: CASSPGTGDTDTQYF. CDR3 coding DNA: TGTGCCAGCAGCCCGGGGACAGGAGACACAGATACGCAGTATTTT.

The chain joins TRBV6-6 to TRBJ1-4, with 8 bases identical to TRBD1. CDR1 is MNHNY and CDR2 is SVGAGI in the germline V gene (reference sequence). The CDR3 is 16 residues long. The junction had 4 bases not matched to a gene; V was cut back by 4 bases and J by 0 bases. The CDR3 bases are TGTGCCAGCAGTTCGAGGACAGGGCCAACTAATGAAAAACTGTTTTTT. Translating gives CASSSRTGPTNEKLFF.

This clone appeared a single time. V gene TRBV11-2 combines with J gene TRBJ2-3, with 8 positions matching TRBD1. The CDR3 runs 14 residues. Unmatched junction bases numbered 1, after V lost 0 bases and J lost 5 bases. The germline CDR1 and CDR2 sequences are SGHAT and FQNNGV. The CDR3, as DNA: TGTGCCAGCAGCTTAGACAGGGGGCTAGATACGCAGTATTTT. Its translation: CASSLDRGLDTQYF.

J is TRBJ2-3 and V is TRBV7-3, with D possibly TRBD2 on 6 matching bases. This CDR3 comprises 16 residues. The germline V gene encodes CDR1 SGHTA and CDR2 FQGTGA. V gave up 2 bases and J gave up 4 bases, with 16 bases separating them. Here the CDR3 DNA reads TGTGCCAGCAGCTTAGTAGGCGGGATCGCATCAGATACGCAGTATTTT. Translating gives CASSLVGGIASDTQYF.

The genes are TRBV6-2 or TRBV6-3 and TRBJ1-6; D is ambiguous. The CDR3 runs 15 residues. The V end lost 1 base, the J end lost 5 bases, and 9 bases lay between the germline ends. Germline values: CDR1 MNHEY, CDR2 SVGEGT. DNA of the CDR3: TGTGCCAGCAGTTACTACCGGGGTAATAATTCACCCCTCCACTTT. It specifies CASSYYRGNNSPLHF.

The V call is TRBV5-1, the J call TRBJ1-4, with D perhaps TRBD1 (6 bases). V lost 2 bases, J lost 4 bases, and 9 bases lay in between. The CDR3 has 14 amino acids. CDR1 and CDR2 from the germline V gene are SGHRS and YFSETQ. The CDR3 is CASSFGQYNEKLFF. CDR3 nucleotide sequence: TGCGCCAGCAGCTTTGGACAGTATAATGAAAAACTGTTTTTT.

This clone showed up just once. CDR3 region: CASDRTGALFAEAFF. CDR3 DNA sequence: TGTGCTAGTGACAGGACAGGCGCCTTATTCGCTGAAGCTTTCTTT. The V gene is TRBV12-5, the J gene TRBJ1-1; TRBD1 matches 7 bases. The CDR3 contains 15 residues. The V gene's germline CDR1 is LGHNT and CDR2 FRNRAP. The V segment lost 7 bases and the J segment 6 bases; nucleotides outside the gene matches: 14.

This chain uses TRBV10-2 with TRBJ2-1, with D possibly TRBD2 on 5 matching bases. Germline CDR1 is WSHSY and CDR2 is SAAADI. Trimming removed 4 bases at V and 7 bases at J, with 5 bases between. There are 11 residues in the CDR3. As DNA, the CDR3 is TGCGCCAGCAGTGGCGGGAATGAGCAGTTCTTC. Its translation: CASSGGNEQFF.

The V call is TRBV5-6, the J call TRBJ2-7; 8 bases are shared with TRBD1. Germline trimming cut 0 bases from V and 0 bases from J; bases unmatched to any gene: 2. CDR1 is SGHDT and CDR2 is YYEEEE in the germline V gene. The CDR3 is made up of 15 amino acids. CDR3 in amino acids: CASSLGQGFSYEQYF. In DNA form, the CDR3 reads TGTGCCAGCAGCTTGGGACAGGGGTTCTCCTACGAGCAGTACTTC. Based on the CDR3 plus reference TRBV5-6 and TRBJ2-7, the full variable domain is DAGVTQSPTHLIKTRGQQVTLRCSPKSGHDTVSWYQQALGQGPQFIFQYYEEEERQRGNFPDRFSGHQFPNYSSELNVNALLLGDSALYLCASSLGQGFSYEQYFGPGTRLTVT.

V gene TRBV5-5 combines with J gene TRBJ1-2; TRBD1 agrees at 9 bases. CDR3 length equals 16 residues. Germline trimming cut 1 base from V and 3 bases from J; bases unmatched to any gene: 7. Germline loops: CDR1 SGHKS, CDR2 YYEKEE (reference sequence). The CDR3 DNA reads as TGTGCCAGCAGCTTGCCCCGGACAGGGGAGGACTATGGCTACACCTTC. It specifies CASSLPRTGEDYGYTF.

This rearrangement joins TRBV28 to TRBJ2-2, with D maybe TRBD2 (6 bases). The CDR3 runs 15 residues. V dropped 7 bases and J dropped 6 bases, with 18 bases sitting between them. The germline gives CDR1 MDHEN, CDR2 SYDVKM. This CDR3 reads CASKRGGPGPGELFF. As DNA, the CDR3 is TGTGCCAGCAAGCGAGGAGGGCCGGGTCCCGGGGAGCTGTTTTTT.

The genes are TRBV6-1 and TRBJ1-4; 10 positions agree with TRBD1. Germline V gene data show CDR1 as MNHNS and CDR2 as SASEGT. The V segment lost 2 bases and the J segment 7 bases; nucleotides outside the gene matches: 4. The CDR3 runs to 15 residues. The chain's CDR3 is CASSEPGQGTEKLFF. CDR3 nucleotide sequence: TGTGCCAGCAGTGAACCGGGACAGGGGACTGAAAAACTGTTTTTT.

The chain combines TRBV4-2 with TRBJ2-4; the match to TRBD1 covers 7 bases. Germline assignment: CDR1 LGHNA and CDR2 YNFKEQ. V lost 1 base, J lost 5 bases, and 14 bases stayed unmatched. The CDR3 contains 18 residues. The CDR3 sequence is CASSQVLGSAGGQNIQYF. CDR3 sequence (DNA): TGTGCCAGCAGCCAAGTTTTGGGGTCGGCAGGGGGTCAAAACATTCAGTACTTC.

This chain uses TRBV27 with TRBJ1-5; D might be TRBD1 (5 bases). The CDR3 spans 15 residues. V was cut by 8 bases and J by 0 bases, with 14 bases left in between. Germline CDR1 is MNHEY and CDR2 is SMNVEV (reference sequence). For the CDR3, the DNA is TGTGCCAGCTCGGCAGGGTACTATAGCAATCAGCCCCAGCATTTT. Protein product: CASSAGYYSNQPQHF.

The chain couples TRBV28 to TRBJ2-1, with 8 bases that match TRBD1. Germline V lookup: CDR1 MDHEN, CDR2 SYDVKM. This CDR3 has 18 residues. The V segment lost 3 bases and the J segment 5 bases; nucleotides outside the gene matches: 15. CDR3 nucleotide sequence: TGTGCCAGCAGTTTCCGGACAGGGTCCCGGGGGAAAAACAATGAGCAGTTCTTC. This translates into CASSFRTGSRGKNNEQFF.

This sequence joins TRBV5-1 and TRBJ1-5, with D uncertain. There are 13 residues in the CDR3. With 7 bases removed from V and 3 bases from J, the gap between germline ends came to 11 bases. Germline lookup yields CDR1 SGHRS and CDR2 YFSETQ. This CDR3 reads CASSTTPNQPQHF. In nucleotides, the CDR3 is TGCGCCAGCTCCACTACTCCCAATCAGCCCCAGCATTTT.

V and J are TRBV28 and TRBJ2-3; 9 nucleotides align to TRBD2. In germline, CDR1 is MDHEN, CDR2 SYDVKM. V shed 4 bases and J 1 base; nucleotides not matched to a gene: 3. The length of the CDR3 is 15 residues. CDR3 nucleotides: TGTGCCAGCAGTTCTAGCGGGGCGGGCACAGATACGCAGTATTTT. Its protein product is CASSSSGAGTDTQYF.

This chain connects TRBV2 to TRBJ2-2; possible D gene TRBD2, 6 bases. Trimming took 5 bases from V and 1 from J, leaving 8 bases between them. The germline CDR1 and CDR2 sequences are SNHLY and FYNNEI. The CDR3 runs to 14 residues. The CDR3 nucleotides read TGTGCCAGCAGTCCGGAGGGGAACACCGGGGAGCTGTTTTTT. It is translated as CASSPEGNTGELFF.

The CDR3 DNA sequence: TGTGCCAGCTCACCACGACTAGCGGGGTTTAGCACAGATACGCAGTATTTT. This codes for CASSPRLAGFSTDTQYF. The chain is built from TRBV18 and TRBJ2-3, with 11 bases that match TRBD2. This CDR3 has 17 residues. The ends lost 1 base at V and 0 bases at J; junction bases unmatched: 3. Germline V gene lookup returns CDR1 KGHSH and CDR2 LQKENI.

This clone was recorded once. The chain employs TRBV7-8 and TRBJ1-3; tentatively, D is TRBD1 (5 bases). CDR1 is SGHVS and CDR2 is FQNEAQ in the germline V gene. The CDR3 spans 16 residues. V was trimmed by 3 bases and J by 0 bases, leaving 12 bases between them. The DNA for the CDR3 is TGTGCCAGCAGCTTTCCCGGACAAATCTCTGGAAACACCATATATTTT. Residues: CASSFPGQISGNTIYF.